The 21 T cell receptor beta chains in this list originate from one sample, sequenced in a study of blood T cell repertoires in COVID-19. The method was immunoSEQ multiplex PCR; TCRdb's version includes in-frame clones alone and lacks a portion of them. The table records fewer than 350,000 clones, 90% of them present only once. Source material: peripheral blood. The receptors shown here come from a woman aged 25-40 years with COVID-19, enrolled during active disease.

This clone was observed a handful of times. The chain employs TRBV5-5 and TRBJ2-7; the D is unclear. Germline loops: CDR1 SGHKS, CDR2 YYEKEE (reference sequence). V lost 4 bases to trimming and J lost 0 bases, with 11 bases between them. The CDR3 totals 14 residues. The CDR3 loop reads CASSLRVNSYEQYF. DNA of the CDR3: TGTGCCAGCAGCCTAAGAGTAAACTCCTACGAGCAGTACTTC.

This sequence joins TRBV6-6 and TRBJ1-5, with 10 bases identical to TRBD1. The CDR3 length is 15 residues. Germline CDR1 and CDR2: MNHNY and SVGAGI (reference sequence). V lost 6 bases and J lost 4; bases outside the gene matches: 6. The CDR3 DNA sequence: TGTGCCAGCAGACCAGGACAGGGGGGAAATCAGCCCCAGCATTTT. Its protein product is CASRPGQGGNQPQHF.

V is TRBV9 and J is TRBJ2-3, with D perhaps TRBD2 (7 bases). CDR3 size: 18 residues. Germline V gene sequence: CDR1 SGDLS, CDR2 YYNGEE. Between the trimmed V and J ends, which lost 4 bases and 2 bases, there was a span of 23 bases. The CDR3 coding sequence is TGTGCCAGCAGCCCCGCTTGGGGGGGCCCTAGACCCACAGATACGCAGTATTTT. It translates to CASSPAWGGPRPTDTQYF.

As DNA, the CDR3 is TGTGCCAGCAGCGTAAACACCTTCGAGACCCAGTACTTC. The encoded protein is CASSVNTFETQYF. The chain employs TRBV9 and TRBJ2-5; D is uncertain. The CDR3 length is 13 residues. CDR1 and CDR2 from the germline V gene are SGDLS and YYNGEE. Trimming left V 1 base short and J 5 bases short, with 9 bases between.

The chain employs TRBV5-1 and TRBJ1-5; tentative D call: TRBD1 (5 bases). With 0 bases removed from V and 5 bases from J, the gap between germline ends came to 12 bases. The CDR3 sequence is 15 residues long. Germline V lookup: CDR1 SGHRS, CDR2 YFSETQ. This CDR3 is CASSLGQGYDQPQHF. CDR3 DNA: TGCGCCAGCAGCTTGGGGCAGGGTTACGATCAGCCCCAGCATTTT.

CDR3 residues: CATSTPGTPTHNEQFF. For the CDR3, the DNA is TGTGCCACCAGCACCCCAGGGACTCCGACCCACAATGAGCAGTTCTTC. This chain uses TRBV15 with TRBJ2-1, with D possibly being TRBD2 (6 bases). The CDR3 sequence is 16 residues long. Trimming removed 4 bases from V and 5 bases from J, with 18 bases in between. Germline-derived CDR1 and CDR2 are LNHNV and YYDKDF (reference sequence).

J is TRBJ2-1 and V is TRBV5-6, with TRBD1 matching 8 bases. Germline V gives CDR1 SGHDT, CDR2 YYEEEE. The CDR3 consists of 15 residues. Trimming took 3 bases from V and 2 from J; bases not matched to a gene: 4. This chain's CDR3 is CASSWGQAPYNEQFF. CDR3 in DNA: TGTGCCAGCAGCTGGGGACAGGCGCCCTACAATGAGCAGTTCTTC.

The chain combines TRBV9 with TRBJ1-2; D is possibly TRBD1 (6 bases). CDR3 length: 15 amino acids. Trimming cost V 3 bases and J 4 bases, with 16 bases left between them. The V gene's germline CDR1 is SGDLS and CDR2 YYNGEE. The CDR3 sequence: CASSAFDRSFYGYTF. The CDR3 DNA follows: TGTGCCAGCAGCGCCTTTGACAGGTCTTTCTATGGCTACACCTTC.

This chain connects TRBV12-5 to TRBJ2-2, with 12 nucleotides matching TRBD2. Germline CDR1 and CDR2: LGHNT and FRNRAP. This CDR3 has 15 residues. V shed 2 bases and J 8 bases; nucleotides not matched to a gene: 3. CDR3 sequence reads: CASGLTSGRLGELFF. CDR3 nucleotides: TGTGCTAGTGGTTTGACTAGCGGGAGGCTGGGGGAGCTGTTTTTT.

The genes are TRBV2 and TRBJ2-3; tentatively, D is TRBD1 (6 bases). The germline V and J ends were trimmed by 3 bases and 4 bases, with 8 bases remaining between them. In germline, CDR1 is SNHLY, CDR2 FYNNEI. The CDR3 is made up of 13 amino acids. CDR3 sequence reads: CASSDNRADTQYF. CDR3 DNA: TGTGCCAGCAGTGATAACAGGGCAGATACGCAGTATTTT.

The rearrangement links TRBV7-9 to TRBJ2-1; the D gene is possibly TRBD1 (5 bases). Trimming took off 5 bases at V and 8 bases at J, with 13 bases between the two ends. The germline V gene has CDR1 SEHNR and CDR2 FQNEAQ (reference sequence). This CDR3 is 13 amino acids long. The CDR3 sequence: CASSLRVGDEQFF. The CDR3, as DNA: TGTGCCAGCAGCCTCAGGGTAGGGGATGAGCAGTTCTTC.

This clone was found a few times. The chain employs TRBV3-1 (or the pseudogene TRBV3-2) and TRBJ1-6; TRBD1 matches at 7 bases. CDR3 length equals 14 residues. Germline V gene sequence: CDR1 LGHDT, CDR2 YNNKEL (reference sequence). V trimming: 0 bases; J trimming: 10 bases; junction bases outside the gene matches: 3. This chain's CDR3 is CASSQEGGRSPLHF. CDR3 coding DNA: TGTGCCAGCAGCCAAGAAGGGGGCCGGTCACCCCTCCACTTT.

The chain employs TRBV4-1 and TRBJ2-1; 8 bases match TRBD2. The CDR3 consists of 18 residues. V lost 1 base, J lost 6 bases, and 14 bases stayed unmatched. In germline, CDR1 is MGHRA, CDR2 YSYEKL. The CDR3 nucleotides read TGCGCCAGCAGCCAAGGGGACCATAGCGGGAACGGTCGCAATGAGCAGTTCTTC. Protein sequence: CASSQGDHSGNGRNEQFF.

CDR3 DNA: TGTGCCACCAGCACTTTGAGCACTGAAGCTTTCTTT. Translated: CATSTLSTEAFF. The rearrangement uses TRBV15 and TRBJ1-1; D is ambiguous. This CDR3 has 12 amino acids. Germline V gene data show CDR1 as LNHNV and CDR2 as YYDKDF (reference sequence). The V gene lost 4 bases and the J gene lost 4 bases, with 7 bases spanning the gap.

The CDR3 region is CSVELGGDKGDTEAFF. The DNA of the CDR3 is TGCAGCGTTGAACTTGGGGGGGACAAGGGTGACACTGAAGCTTTCTTT. The chain employs TRBV29-1 and TRBJ1-1; tentatively, D is TRBD1 (6 bases). V shed 2 bases and J shed 3 bases, with 19 bases lying between them. The CDR3 runs 16 residues. In germline, CDR1 is SQVTM, CDR2 ANQGSEA.

This clone has only one observation. This chain joins TRBV15 and TRBJ1-5, with 8 bases lining up with TRBD1. This CDR3 comprises 19 residues. Trimming cost V 0 bases and J 2 bases; bases outside gene matches: 12. Germline CDR1 is LNHNV and CDR2 is YYDKDF (reference sequence). The CDR3 nucleotides read TGTGCCACCAGCAGAGATTGGGGGCAGGGGGCTGTTCGCAATCAGCCCCAGCATTTT. It specifies CATSRDWGQGAVRNQPQHF.

The chain recombines TRBV29-1 with TRBJ2-7, with 9 bases that match TRBD1. The junction had 6 bases not matched to a gene; V was cut back by 5 bases and J by 4 bases. This CDR3 has 13 residues. Germline CDR1 is SQVTM and CDR2 is ANQGSEA. CDR3 coding DNA: TGCAGCGTTCACCCGGGACAGGGATACGAGCAGTACTTC. This translates into CSVHPGQGYEQYF.

The CDR3: CSVSGQGAITGELFF. The CDR3 nucleotides read TGCAGCGTATCTGGACAGGGGGCCATCACCGGGGAGCTGTTTTTT. The V call is TRBV29-1, the J call TRBJ2-2, with 11 bases matching TRBD1. V lost 6 bases to trimming and J lost 4 bases; unmatched junction nucleotides: 7. The length of the CDR3 is 15 residues. CDR1 is SQVTM, CDR2 ANQGSEA, per germline.

The rearrangement uses TRBV18 and TRBJ1-5; no clear D. Per the germline V gene, CDR1 is KGHSH and CDR2 is LQKENI. Trimming took 4 bases from V and 6 from J, leaving 13 bases between them. The CDR3 covers 14 residues. CDR3 DNA sequence: TGTGCCAGCTCACTTGGCGGGTGGAGTCAGCCCCAGCATTTT. Protein product: CASSLGGWSQPQHF.

This chain connects TRBV28 to TRBJ1-1, with D unclear. CDR1 is MDHEN, CDR2 SYDVKM, per germline. Deletions cut 4 bases from V and 0 bases from J, with 6 bases between. The CDR3 extends over 13 amino acids. This chain's CDR3 is CASSYNMNTEAFF. CDR3 nucleotide sequence: TGTGCCAGCAGTTATAACATGAACACTGAAGCTTTCTTT.

This clone has a handful of counts. The chain links TRBV7-9 to TRBJ1-5; 8 bases fit TRBD1. From germline, CDR1 is SEHNR and CDR2 FQNEAQ (reference sequence). V lost 1 base and J lost 4; bases outside the gene matches: 3. The CDR3 is 15 residues long. The CDR3 DNA reads TGTGCCAGCAGCTTAGATGGACAGGGTAATCAGCCCCAGCATTTT. Its translation is CASSLDGQGNQPQHF.